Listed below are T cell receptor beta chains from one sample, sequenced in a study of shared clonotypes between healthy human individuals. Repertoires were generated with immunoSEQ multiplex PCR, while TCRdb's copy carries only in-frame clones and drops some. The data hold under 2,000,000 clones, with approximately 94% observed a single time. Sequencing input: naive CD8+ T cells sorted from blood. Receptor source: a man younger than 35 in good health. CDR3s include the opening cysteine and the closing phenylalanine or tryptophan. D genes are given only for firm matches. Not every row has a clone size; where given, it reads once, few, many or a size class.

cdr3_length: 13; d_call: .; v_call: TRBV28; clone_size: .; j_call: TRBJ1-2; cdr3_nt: TGTGCCAGTTCGACAGGACCCTACTATGGCTACACCTTC; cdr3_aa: CASSTGPYYGYTF
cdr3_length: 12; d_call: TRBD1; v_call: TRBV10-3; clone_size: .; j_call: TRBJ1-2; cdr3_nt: TGTGCCATCACCGGACAGGGTGGGGGCTACACCTTC; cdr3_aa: CAITGQGGGYTF
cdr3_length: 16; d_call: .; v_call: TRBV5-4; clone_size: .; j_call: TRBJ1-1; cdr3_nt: TGTGCCAGCAGCTTTTCCATATTGGAGGGGGGCACTGAAGCTTTCTTT; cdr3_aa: CASSFSILEGGTEAFF
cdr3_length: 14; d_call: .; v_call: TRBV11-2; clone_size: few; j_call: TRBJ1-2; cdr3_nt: TGTGCCAGCAGCTCCCAGGGACTGGCCTATGGCTACACCTTC; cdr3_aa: CASSSQGLAYGYTF
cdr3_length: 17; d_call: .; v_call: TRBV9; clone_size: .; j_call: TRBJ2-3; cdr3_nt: TGTGCCAGCAGCGTAAGAGTATCGGGAGATTCGGTAGATACGCAGTATTTT; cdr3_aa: CASSVRVSGDSVDTQYF
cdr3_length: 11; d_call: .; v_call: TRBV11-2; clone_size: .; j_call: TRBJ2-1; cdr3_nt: TGTGCCAGCAGCTTAAATGTCGAGCAGTTCTTC; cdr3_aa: CASSLNVEQFF
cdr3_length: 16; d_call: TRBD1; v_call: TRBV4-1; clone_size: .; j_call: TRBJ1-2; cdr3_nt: TGCGCCAGCAGCCCTCGGGCAGGGGGCGGTAACTATGGCTACACCTTC; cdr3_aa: CASSPRAGGGNYGYTF
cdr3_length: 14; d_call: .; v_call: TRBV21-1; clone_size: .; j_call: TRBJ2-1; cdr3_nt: TGTGCCAGCAGCATTAGTTCGGGTCTCGGACAGCAGTTCTTC; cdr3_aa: CASSISSGLGQQFF
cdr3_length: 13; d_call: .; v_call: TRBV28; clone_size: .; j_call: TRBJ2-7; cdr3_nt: TGTGCCAGCACCCCGGTTTTCGCCTACGAGCAGTACTTC; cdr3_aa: CASTPVFAYEQYF
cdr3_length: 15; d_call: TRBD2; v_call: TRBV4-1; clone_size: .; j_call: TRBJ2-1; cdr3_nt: TGCGCCAGCAGCCAAGGGACTAGTTCCTACAATGAGCAGTTCTTC; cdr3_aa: CASSQGTSSYNEQFF
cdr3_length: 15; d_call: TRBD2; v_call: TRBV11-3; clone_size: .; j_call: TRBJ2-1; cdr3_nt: TGTGCCAGCAGCCCGACTAGCGGGGGGGACAATGAGCAGTTCTTC; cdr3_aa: CASSPTSGGDNEQFF
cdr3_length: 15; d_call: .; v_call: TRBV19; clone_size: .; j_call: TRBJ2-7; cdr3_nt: TGTGCCAGTAGTCTCTACGGGATGCTCGGGGACGAGCAGTACTTC; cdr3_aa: CASSLYGMLGDEQYF
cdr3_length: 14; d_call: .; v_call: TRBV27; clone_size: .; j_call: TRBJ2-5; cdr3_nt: TGTGCCAGCAGTTTATCACTGGGGTGGGAGACCCAGTACTTC; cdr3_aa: CASSLSLGWETQYF
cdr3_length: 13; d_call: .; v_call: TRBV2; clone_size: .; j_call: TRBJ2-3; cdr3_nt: TGTGCCAGCAGAGACGCGCTCACAGATACGCAGTATTTT; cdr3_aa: CASRDALTDTQYF
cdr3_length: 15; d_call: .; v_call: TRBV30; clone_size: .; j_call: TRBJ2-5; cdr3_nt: TGTGCCTGGAGTCCAAAGGTGGATATATTTGAGACCCAGTACTTC; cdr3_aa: CAWSPKVDIFETQYF
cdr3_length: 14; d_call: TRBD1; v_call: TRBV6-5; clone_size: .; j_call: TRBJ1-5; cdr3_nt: TGTGCCAGCAGTGCCGGACAGGTGCGTCAGCCCCAGCATTTT; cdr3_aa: CASSAGQVRQPQHF
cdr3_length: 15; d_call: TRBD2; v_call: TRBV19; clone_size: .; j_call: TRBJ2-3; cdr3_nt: TGTGCCAGTAGTCAGACTAGCAGCGATACAGATACGCAGTATTTT; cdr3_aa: CASSQTSSDTDTQYF
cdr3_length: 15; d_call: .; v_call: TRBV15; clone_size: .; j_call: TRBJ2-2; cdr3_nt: TGTGCCACCAGCAGTCTACAGGGGAACACCGGGGAGCTGTTTTTT; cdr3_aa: CATSSLQGNTGELFF
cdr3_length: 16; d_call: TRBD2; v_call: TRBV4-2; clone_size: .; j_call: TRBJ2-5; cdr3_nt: TGTGCCAGCAGCCAGCTGACTAGCGGGGGGGAAGAGACCCAGTACTTC; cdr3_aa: CASSQLTSGGEETQYF
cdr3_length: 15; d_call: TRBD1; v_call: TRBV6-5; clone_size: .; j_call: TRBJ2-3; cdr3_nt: TGTGCCAGCAGTTCCGACAGGGTAAGCACAGATACGCAGTATTTT; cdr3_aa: CASSSDRVSTDTQYF
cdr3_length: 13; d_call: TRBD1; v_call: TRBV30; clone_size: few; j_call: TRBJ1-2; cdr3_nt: TGTGCCTGGACTGACAGGGGACATAATGGCTACACCTTC; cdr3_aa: CAWTDRGHNGYTF
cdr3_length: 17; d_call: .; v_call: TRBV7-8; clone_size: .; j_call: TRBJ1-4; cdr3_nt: TGTGCCAGCAGCTTAGGAATGGACGGGGAGGCGGGTGAAAAACTGTTTTTT; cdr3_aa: CASSLGMDGEAGEKLFF
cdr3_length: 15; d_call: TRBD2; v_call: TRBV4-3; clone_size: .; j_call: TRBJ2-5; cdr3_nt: TGCGCCAGCAGCCGGCTTCTAGCGGGAGACGAGACCCAGTACTTC; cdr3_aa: CASSRLLAGDETQYF
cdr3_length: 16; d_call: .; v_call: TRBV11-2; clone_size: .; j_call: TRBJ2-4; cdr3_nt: TGTGCCAGCAGCGATGGGTCGGGGTACGGGGGAAACATTCAGTACTTC; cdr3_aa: CASSDGSGYGGNIQYF
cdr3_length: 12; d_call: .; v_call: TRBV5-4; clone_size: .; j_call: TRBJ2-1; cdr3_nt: TGTGCCAGCAGCTCGGGGGTCTATGAGCAGTTCTTC; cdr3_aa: CASSSGVYEQFF
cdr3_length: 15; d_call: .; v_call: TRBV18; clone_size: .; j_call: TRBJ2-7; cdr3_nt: TGTGCCAGCTCACCTCCAGGGAACCCCTCCTACGAGCAGTACTTC; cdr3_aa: CASSPPGNPSYEQYF
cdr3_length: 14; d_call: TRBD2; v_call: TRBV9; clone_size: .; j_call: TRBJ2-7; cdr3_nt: TGTGCCAGCAGCGTTGATCTAGCGGACTACGAGCAGTACTTC; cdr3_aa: CASSVDLADYEQYF
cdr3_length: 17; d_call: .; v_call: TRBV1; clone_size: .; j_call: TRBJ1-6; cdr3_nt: TGCACCAGCAGCCAAGGGAAGCTGGGACCACAGAATTCACCCCTCCACTTT; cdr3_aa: CTSSQGKLGPQNSPLHF
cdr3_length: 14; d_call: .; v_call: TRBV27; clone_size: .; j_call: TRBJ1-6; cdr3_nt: TGTGCCAGCATGTTGCGGGCGCGAAATTCACCCCTCCACTTT; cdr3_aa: CASMLRARNSPLHF
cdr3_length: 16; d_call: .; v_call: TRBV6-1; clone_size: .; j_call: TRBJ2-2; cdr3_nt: TGTGCCAGCAGTGAAGATATGGACAGCGACACCGGGGAGCTGTTTTTT; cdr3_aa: CASSEDMDSDTGELFF
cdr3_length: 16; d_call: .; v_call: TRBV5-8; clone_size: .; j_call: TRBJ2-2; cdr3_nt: TGTGCCAGCAGCTCCGGGGCAGGGGTTATCACCGGGGAGCTGTTTTTT; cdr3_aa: CASSSGAGVITGELFF
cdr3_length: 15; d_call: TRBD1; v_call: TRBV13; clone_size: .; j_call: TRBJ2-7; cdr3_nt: TGTGCCAGCAGCTTAGGCACATTACAGGGGTACGAGCAGTACTTC; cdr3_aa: CASSLGTLQGYEQYF
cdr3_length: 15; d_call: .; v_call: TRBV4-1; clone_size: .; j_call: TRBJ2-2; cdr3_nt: TGCGCCAGCAGCCAAGTGGGACATCAGGCGGGGGAGCTGTTTTTT; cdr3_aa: CASSQVGHQAGELFF
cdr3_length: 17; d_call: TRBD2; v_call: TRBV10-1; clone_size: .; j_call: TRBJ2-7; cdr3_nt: TGCGCCAGCAGCACCATTAACGGACTAGCGATAACCTACGAGCAGTACTTC; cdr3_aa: CASSTINGLAITYEQYF
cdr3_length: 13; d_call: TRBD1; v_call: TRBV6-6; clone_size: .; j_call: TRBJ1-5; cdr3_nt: TGTGCCAGCAGTTACGGGACAGACCAGCCCCAGCATTTT; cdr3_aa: CASSYGTDQPQHF
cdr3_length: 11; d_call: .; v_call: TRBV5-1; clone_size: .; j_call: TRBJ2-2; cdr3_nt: TGCGCCAGCAAAGGGACTGGGGAGCTGTTTTTT; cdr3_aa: CASKGTGELFF
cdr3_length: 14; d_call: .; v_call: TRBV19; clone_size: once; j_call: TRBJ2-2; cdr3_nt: TGTGCCAGTACCAACGGGCCAAACACCGGGGAGCTGTTTTTT; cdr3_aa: CASTNGPNTGELFF
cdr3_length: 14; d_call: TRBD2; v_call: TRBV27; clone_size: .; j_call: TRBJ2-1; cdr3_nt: TGTGCCAGCAGTTGGCGGGGGGGGCCCCCTGAGCAGTTCTTC; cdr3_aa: CASSWRGGPPEQFF
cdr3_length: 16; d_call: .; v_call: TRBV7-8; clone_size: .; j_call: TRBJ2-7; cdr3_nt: TGTGCCAGCAGCGAGGACACAACTCAACTCTCCTACGAGCAGTACTTC; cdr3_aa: CASSEDTTQLSYEQYF
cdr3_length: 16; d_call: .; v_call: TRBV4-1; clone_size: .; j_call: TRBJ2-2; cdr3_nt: TGCGCCAGCAGCCAAGTGGCCAGGGTCGATTCCGGGGAGCTGTTTTTT; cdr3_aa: CASSQVARVDSGELFF
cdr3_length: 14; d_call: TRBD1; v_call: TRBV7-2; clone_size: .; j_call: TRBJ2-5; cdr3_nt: TGTGCCAGCAGCTTAGGCGGACAGGGAGAGACCCAGTACTTC; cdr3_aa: CASSLGGQGETQYF
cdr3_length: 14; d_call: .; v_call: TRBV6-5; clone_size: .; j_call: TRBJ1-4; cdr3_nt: TGTGCCAGCAGTTACGTGTCAGATAGTGAAAAACTGTTTTTT; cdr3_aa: CASSYVSDSEKLFF
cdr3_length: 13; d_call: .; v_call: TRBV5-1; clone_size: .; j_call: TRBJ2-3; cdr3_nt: TGCGCCAGCAGCCAAATGGGGGCAGATACGCAGTATTTT; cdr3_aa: CASSQMGADTQYF
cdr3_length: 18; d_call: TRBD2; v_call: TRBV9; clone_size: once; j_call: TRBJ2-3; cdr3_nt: TGTGCCAGCAGCGTAGTGGAGGGACTAGCGGGAGGGACAGATACGCAGTATTTT; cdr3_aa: CASSVVEGLAGGTDTQYF
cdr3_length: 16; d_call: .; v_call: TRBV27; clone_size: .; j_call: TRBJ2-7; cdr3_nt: .; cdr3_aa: CASSSSVGERTYEQYF
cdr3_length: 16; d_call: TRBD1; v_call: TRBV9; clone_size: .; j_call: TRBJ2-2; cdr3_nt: TGTGCCAGCAGCGACGCGGACAGGCTGAACACCGGGGAGCTGTTTTTT; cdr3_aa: CASSDADRLNTGELFF
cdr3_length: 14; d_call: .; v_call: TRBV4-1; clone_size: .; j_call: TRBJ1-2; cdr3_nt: TGCGCCAGCAGCCAAACTACAAGGTACTATGGCTACACCTTC; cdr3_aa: CASSQTTRYYGYTF
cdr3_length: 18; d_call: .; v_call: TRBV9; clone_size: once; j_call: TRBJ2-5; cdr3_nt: TGTGCCAGCAGCGTAGGAGACTTCTCGCCGGGGCCCCAAGAGACCCAGTACTTC; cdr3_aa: CASSVGDFSPGPQETQYF
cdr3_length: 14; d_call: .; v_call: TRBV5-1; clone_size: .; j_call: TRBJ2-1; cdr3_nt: TGCGCCAGCAGCTTGCAGCGGGCCTTGGATGAGCAGTTCTTC; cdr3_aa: CASSLQRALDEQFF
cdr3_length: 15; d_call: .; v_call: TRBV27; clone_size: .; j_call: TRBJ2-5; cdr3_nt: TGTGCCAGCAGTTCGTCTAGGGGGGGGCAAGAGACCCAGTACTTC; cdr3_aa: CASSSSRGGQETQYF
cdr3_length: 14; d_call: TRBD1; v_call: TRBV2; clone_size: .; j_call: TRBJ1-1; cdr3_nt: TGTGCCAGCAGCTACAGGGGATCGAACACTGAAGCTTTCTTT; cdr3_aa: CASSYRGSNTEAFF
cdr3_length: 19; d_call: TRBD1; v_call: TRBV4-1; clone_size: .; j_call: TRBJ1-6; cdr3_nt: TGCGCCAGCAGCCAAGTTTACGGGACAGGGGTCTCCTATAATTCACCCCTCCACTTT; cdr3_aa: CASSQVYGTGVSYNSPLHF
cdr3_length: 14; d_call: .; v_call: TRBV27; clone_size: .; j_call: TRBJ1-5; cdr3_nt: TGTGCCAGCGGCGCGCAGGGAAGCAATCAGCCCCAGCATTTT; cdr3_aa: CASGAQGSNQPQHF
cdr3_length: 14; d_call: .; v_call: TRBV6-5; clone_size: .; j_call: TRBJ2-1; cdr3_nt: TGTGCCAGCAGTCCCCTGAGTCGGTACAATGAGCAGTTCTTC; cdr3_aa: CASSPLSRYNEQFF
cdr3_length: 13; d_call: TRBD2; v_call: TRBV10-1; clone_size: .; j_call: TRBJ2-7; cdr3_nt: TGCGCCAGCAGCCTGACTAGCTCCCACGAGCAGTACTTC; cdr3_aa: CASSLTSSHEQYF
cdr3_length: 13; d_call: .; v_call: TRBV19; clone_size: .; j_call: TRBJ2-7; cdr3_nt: TGTGCCACCTCGACAGCGGTGAACTACGAGCAGTACTTC; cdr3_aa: CATSTAVNYEQYF
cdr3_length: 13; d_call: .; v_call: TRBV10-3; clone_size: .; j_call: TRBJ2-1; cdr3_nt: TGTGCCATCAGTGGTCAGACCCTCTATGAGCAGTTCTTC; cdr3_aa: CAISGQTLYEQFF
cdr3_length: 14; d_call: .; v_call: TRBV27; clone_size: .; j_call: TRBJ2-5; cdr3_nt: TGTGCCAGCAGTTCACATAGTGAAAGAGAGACCCAGTACTTC; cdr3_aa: CASSSHSERETQYF
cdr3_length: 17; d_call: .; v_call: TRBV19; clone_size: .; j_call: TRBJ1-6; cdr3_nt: TGTGCCAGTAGTATAGATCAGCCAGGGGAATTTGGTTCACCCCTCCACTTT; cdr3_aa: CASSIDQPGEFGSPLHF
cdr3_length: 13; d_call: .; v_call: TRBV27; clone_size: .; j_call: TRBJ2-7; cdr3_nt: TGTGCCAGCAGTTTATTTGGGACCTACGAGCAGTACTTC; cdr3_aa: CASSLFGTYEQYF